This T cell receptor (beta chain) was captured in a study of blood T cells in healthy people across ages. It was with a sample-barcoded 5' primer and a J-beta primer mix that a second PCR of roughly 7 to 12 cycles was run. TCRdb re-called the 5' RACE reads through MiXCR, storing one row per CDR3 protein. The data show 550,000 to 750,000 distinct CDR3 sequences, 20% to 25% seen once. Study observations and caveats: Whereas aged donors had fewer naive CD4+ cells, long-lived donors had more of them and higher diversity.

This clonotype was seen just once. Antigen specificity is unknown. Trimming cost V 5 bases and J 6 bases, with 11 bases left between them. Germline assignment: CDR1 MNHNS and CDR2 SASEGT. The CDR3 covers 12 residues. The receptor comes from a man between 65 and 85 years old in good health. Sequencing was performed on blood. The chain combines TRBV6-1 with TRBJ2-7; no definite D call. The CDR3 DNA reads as TGTGCCAGCAGTTGGCCCCTGGGCGAGCAGTACTTC. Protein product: CASSWPLGEQYF.